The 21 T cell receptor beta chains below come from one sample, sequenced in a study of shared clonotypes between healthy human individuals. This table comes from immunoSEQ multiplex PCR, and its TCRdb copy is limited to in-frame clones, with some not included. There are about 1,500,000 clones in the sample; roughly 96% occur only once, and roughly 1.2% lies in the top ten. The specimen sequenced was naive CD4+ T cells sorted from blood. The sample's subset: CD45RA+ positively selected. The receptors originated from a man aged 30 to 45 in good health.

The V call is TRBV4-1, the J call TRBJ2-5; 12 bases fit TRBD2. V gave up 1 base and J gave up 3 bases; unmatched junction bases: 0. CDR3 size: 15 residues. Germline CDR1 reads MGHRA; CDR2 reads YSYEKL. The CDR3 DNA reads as TGCGCCAGCAGCCAAGGACTAGCGGGAGAAGAGACCCAGTACTTC. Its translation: CASSQGLAGEETQYF.

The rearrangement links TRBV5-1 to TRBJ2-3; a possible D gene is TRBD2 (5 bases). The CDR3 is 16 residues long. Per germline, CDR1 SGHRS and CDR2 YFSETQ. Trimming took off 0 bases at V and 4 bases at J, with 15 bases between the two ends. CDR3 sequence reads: CASSLGGPPGPDTQYF. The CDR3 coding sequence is TGCGCCAGCAGCTTGGGCGGGCCCCCCGGCCCAGATACGCAGTATTTT.

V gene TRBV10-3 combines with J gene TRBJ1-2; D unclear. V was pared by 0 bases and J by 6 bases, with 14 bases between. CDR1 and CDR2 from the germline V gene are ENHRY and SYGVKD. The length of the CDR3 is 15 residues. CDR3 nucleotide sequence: TGTGCCATCAGTGAGTCAGCGGCAGCCGAGAATGGCTACACCTTC. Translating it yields CAISESAAAENGYTF.

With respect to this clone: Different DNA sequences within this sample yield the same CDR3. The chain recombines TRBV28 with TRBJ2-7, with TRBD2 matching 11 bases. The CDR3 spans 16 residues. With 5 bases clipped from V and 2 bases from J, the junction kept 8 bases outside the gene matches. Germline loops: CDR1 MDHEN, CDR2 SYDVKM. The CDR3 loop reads CASSLVLAGGTYEQYF. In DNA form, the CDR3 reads TGTGCCAGCAGTCTCGTCCTAGCGGGAGGTACCTACGAGCAGTACTTC.

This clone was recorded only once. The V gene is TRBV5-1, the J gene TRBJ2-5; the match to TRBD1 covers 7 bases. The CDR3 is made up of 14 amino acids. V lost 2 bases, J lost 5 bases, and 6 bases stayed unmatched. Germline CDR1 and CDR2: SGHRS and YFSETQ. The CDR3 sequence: CASSLGDSRETQYF. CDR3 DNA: TGCGCCAGCAGCTTAGGGGACAGTAGGGAGACCCAGTACTTC.

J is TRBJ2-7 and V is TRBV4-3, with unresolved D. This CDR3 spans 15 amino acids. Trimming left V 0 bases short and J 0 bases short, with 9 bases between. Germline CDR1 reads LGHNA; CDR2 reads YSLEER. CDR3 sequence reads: CASSQDFGHSYEQYF. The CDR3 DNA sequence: TGCGCCAGCAGCCAAGATTTCGGCCACTCCTACGAGCAGTACTTC.

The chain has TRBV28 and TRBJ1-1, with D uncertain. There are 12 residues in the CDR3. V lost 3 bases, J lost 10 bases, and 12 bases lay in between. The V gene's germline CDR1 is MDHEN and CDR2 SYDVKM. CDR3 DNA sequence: TGTGCCAGCAGTTTTTCTCGTTTGTCAGCTTTCTTT. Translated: CASSFSRLSAFF.

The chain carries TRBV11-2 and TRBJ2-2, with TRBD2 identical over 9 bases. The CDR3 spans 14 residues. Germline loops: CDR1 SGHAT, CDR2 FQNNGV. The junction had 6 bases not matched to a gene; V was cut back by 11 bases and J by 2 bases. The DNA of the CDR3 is TGTGCCTCCCGACTAGCGGTTAACACCGGGGAGCTGTTTTTT. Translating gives CASRLAVNTGELFF.

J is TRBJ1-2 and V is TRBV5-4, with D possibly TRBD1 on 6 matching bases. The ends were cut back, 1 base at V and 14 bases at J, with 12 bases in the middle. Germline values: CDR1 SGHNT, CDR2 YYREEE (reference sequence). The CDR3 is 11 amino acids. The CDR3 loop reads CASSLNRVYTF. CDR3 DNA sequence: TGTGCCAGCAGCTTGAACAGGGTATATACCTTC.

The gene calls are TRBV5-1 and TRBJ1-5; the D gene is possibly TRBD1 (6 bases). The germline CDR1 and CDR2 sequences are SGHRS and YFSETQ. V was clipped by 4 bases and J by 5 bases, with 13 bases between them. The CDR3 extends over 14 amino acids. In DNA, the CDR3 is TGCGCCAGCAGCCCTGGGGGGCAGGATCAGCCCCAGCATTTT. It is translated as CASSPGGQDQPQHF.

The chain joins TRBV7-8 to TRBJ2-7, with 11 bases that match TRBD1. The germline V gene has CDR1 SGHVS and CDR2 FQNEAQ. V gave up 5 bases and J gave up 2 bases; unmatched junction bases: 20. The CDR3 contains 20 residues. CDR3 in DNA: TGTGCCAGCAGCGGACCCCCGGGACAGGGGGTTAGAGGGGTTGCCTACGAGCAGTACTTC. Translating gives CASSGPPGQGVRGVAYEQYF.

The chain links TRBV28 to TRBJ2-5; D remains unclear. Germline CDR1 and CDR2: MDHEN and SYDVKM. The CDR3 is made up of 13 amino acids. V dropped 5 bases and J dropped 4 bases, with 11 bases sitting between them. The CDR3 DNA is TGTGCCAGCAGTGGGGTTTGGCGAGAGACCCAGTACTTC. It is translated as CASSGVWRETQYF.

The DNA of the CDR3 is TGTGCCAGCAGTTTAGGGGCTCCGGGGGGACAGCCCCAGCATTTT. Translation gives CASSLGAPGGQPQHF. The chain employs TRBV28 and TRBJ1-5; D may be TRBD1 (5 bases). Germline V CDR1 and CDR2: MDHEN, SYDVKM. Deletions cut 2 bases from V and 7 bases from J, with 15 bases between. This CDR3 is built from 15 residues. The full variable domain, rest sourced from reference TRBV28 and TRBJ1-5, is DVKVTQSSRYLVKRTGEKVFLECVQDMDHENMFWYRQDPGLGLRLIYFSYDVKMKEKGDIPEGYSVSREKKERFSLILESASTNQTSMYLCASSLGAPGGQPQHFGDGTRLSIL.

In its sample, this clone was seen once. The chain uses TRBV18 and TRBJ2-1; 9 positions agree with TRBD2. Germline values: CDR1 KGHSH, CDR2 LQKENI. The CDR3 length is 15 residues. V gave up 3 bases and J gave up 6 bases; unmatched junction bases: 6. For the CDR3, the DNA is TGTGCCAGCTCACCGGGAGCGGGAGGAGGCAATGAGCAGTTCTTC. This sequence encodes CASSPGAGGGNEQFF.

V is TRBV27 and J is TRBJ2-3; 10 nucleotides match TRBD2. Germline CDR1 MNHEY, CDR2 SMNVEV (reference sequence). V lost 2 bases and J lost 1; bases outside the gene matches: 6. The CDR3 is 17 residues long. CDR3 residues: CASSLGSSGRGTDTQYF. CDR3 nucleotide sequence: TGTGCCAGCAGTTTAGGTTCTAGCGGGAGAGGCACAGATACGCAGTATTTT.

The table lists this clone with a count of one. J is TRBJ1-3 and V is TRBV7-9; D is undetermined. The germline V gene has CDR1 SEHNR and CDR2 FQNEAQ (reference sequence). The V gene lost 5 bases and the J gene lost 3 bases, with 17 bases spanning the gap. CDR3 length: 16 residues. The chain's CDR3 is CASSPSERPIGNTIYF. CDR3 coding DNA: TGTGCCAGCAGCCCCTCGGAAAGGCCAATTGGAAACACCATATATTTT.

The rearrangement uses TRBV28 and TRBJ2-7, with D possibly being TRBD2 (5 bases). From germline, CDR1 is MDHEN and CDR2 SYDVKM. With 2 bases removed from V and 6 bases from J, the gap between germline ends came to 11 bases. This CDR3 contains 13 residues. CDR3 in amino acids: CASSLGLAFEQYF. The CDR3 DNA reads TGTGCCAGCAGTTTAGGGCTAGCCTTCGAGCAGTACTTC.

In nucleotides, the CDR3 is TGTGCCAGCAAAAAAAGCCCCCCGGGACAACACAACACTGAAGCTTTCTTT. Translation gives CASKKSPPGQHNTEAFF. The J gene is TRBJ1-1, the V gene TRBV2; possible D gene TRBD1, 6 bases. The V end was cut by 7 bases, the J end by 2 bases, with 23 bases between. The CDR3 has 17 amino acids. The germline gives CDR1 SNHLY, CDR2 FYNNEI. The full variable domain, with the rest looked up from reference TRBV2 and TRBJ1-1, is EPEVTQTPSHQVTQMGQEVILRCVPISNHLYFYWYRQILGQKVEFLVSFYNNEISEKSEIFDDQFSVERPDGSNFTLKIRSTKLEDSAMYFCASKKSPPGQHNTEAFFGQGTRLTVV.

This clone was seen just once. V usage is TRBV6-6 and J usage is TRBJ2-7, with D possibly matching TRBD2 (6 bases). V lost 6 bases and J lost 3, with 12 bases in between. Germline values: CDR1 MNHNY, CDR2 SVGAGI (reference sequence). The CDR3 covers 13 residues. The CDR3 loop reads CASSPSRGYEQYF. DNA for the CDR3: TGTGCCAGCAGCCCCTCGCGGGGCTACGAGCAGTACTTC.

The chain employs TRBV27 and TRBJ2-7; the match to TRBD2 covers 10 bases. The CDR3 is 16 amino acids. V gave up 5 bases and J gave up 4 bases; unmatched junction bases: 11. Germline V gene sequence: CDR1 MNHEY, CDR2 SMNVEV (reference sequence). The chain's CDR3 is CASSGRAGGLRYEQYF. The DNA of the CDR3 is TGTGCCAGCAGTGGTCGAGCGGGAGGGCTCCGATACGAGCAGTACTTC.

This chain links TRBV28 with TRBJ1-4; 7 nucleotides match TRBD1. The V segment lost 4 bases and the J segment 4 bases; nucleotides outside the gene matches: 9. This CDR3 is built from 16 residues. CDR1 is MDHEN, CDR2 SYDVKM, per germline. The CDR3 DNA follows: TGTGCCAGCAGTTCTTTAGGGGGCCCGGGTAATGAAAAACTGTTTTTT. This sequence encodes CASSSLGGPGNEKLFF.